These T cell receptor beta chains were read from a single sample in a study of OX40 agonist ivuxolimab in advanced cancers. Produced via immunoSEQ multiplex PCR; TCRdb's table is partial and in-frame only. The sample holds approximately 100,000 clones, roughly 89% seen once. Sequenced here: CD4+ or CD8+ T cells sorted from blood, sampled in a trial of the OX40 agonist ivuxolimab. All receptors derive from an adult with an advanced solid tumor such as melanoma, head and neck, liver or kidney cancer. The CDR3 runs from the conserved cysteine through the conserved F or W. The D gene is left open where the match is weak. Clone size is not always given. Where it is, it says once, few, many or a class for expanded clones.

CDR3 DNA,CDR3 protein,clone size,D gene,V gene,J gene
TGTGCCAGCAGCTTTAGTGCGGATACGCAGTATTTT,CASSFSADTQYF,NA,NA,TRBV11-3,TRBJ2-3
TGTGCCAGCAGCACGGGGACAGGGGCTGGTGAAAAACTGTTTTTT,CASSTGTGAGEKLFF,NA,TRBD1,TRBV13,TRBJ1-4
TGTGCCAGCAGCTTAGGACAGTCCTATGGCTACACCTTC,CASSLGQSYGYTF,NA,NA,TRBV7-2,TRBJ1-2
TGTGCCAGCAGTGAACAGGGTGGCAATCAGCCCCAGCATTTT,CASSEQGGNQPQHF,NA,NA,TRBV6-1,TRBJ1-5
TGTGCCAGCTCACCGAACTCGGTACCGAACACTGAAGCTTTCTTT,CASSPNSVPNTEAFF,NA,NA,TRBV18,TRBJ1-1
TGTGCCAGCAGCCTCCCGGGGACATTTCAAGAGACCCAGTACTTC,CASSLPGTFQETQYF,NA,NA,TRBV5-4,TRBJ2-5
TGTGCCAGCAGTTTGAGACAGGGGGCGAAGTCCGAGCAGTACTTC,CASSLRQGAKSEQYF,NA,TRBD1,TRBV28,TRBJ2-7
TGCGCCAGCACCTCCGTCCCAGGGACCCCGCGGTACGAGCAGTACTTC,CASTSVPGTPRYEQYF,NA,NA,TRBV4-1,TRBJ2-7
TGTGCCAGCAGCTTATCTGGACAGAACTATGGCTACACCTTT,CASSLSGQNYGYTF,NA,NA,TRBV5-6,TRBJ1-2
TGTGCCAGCTCACCACCCGAGCAGGGACAGTACTTC,CASSPPEQGQYF,once,NA,TRBV18,TRBJ2-7
TGTGCCAGTAGTGCCGGGACAGGGCAAGAGACCCAGTACTTC,CASSAGTGQETQYF,NA,TRBD1,TRBV19,TRBJ2-5
TGTGCCAGCAGTTACCGCCCAGCGGGGGTCAGCGAGCAGTACTTC,CASSYRPAGVSEQYF,once,TRBD2,TRBV6-5,TRBJ2-7
TGTGCCTGGTCCGGGTTCGGGAATCAGCCCCAGCATTTT,CAWSGFGNQPQHF,NA,NA,TRBV30,TRBJ1-5
TGTGCCAGCAAACCGACAGGGGCCTCCAATGAGCAGTTCTTC,CASKPTGASNEQFF,NA,TRBD1,TRBV5-4,TRBJ2-1
TGCGCCAGCAGCTTTTCACGGCTCCTATCCTCTGGAAACACCATATATTTT,CASSFSRLLSSGNTIYF,NA,NA,TRBV5-1,TRBJ1-3
TGTGCCAGCTCACCTCAACTCTCCTACGAGCAGTACTTC,CASSPQLSYEQYF,NA,NA,TRBV18,TRBJ2-7
TGTGCCAGCAGCGTAGGTCTGGGACAGGGACTTAATGAGCAGTTCTTC,CASSVGLGQGLNEQFF,NA,TRBD1,TRBV9,TRBJ2-1
TGTGCCAGCAGCTTGTCCGGGACAGGGGACGCTGGCTACACCTTC,CASSLSGTGDAGYTF,NA,TRBD1,TRBV7-2,TRBJ1-2
TGTGCCAGCAGCGTAGGGCTGGGAGAAAACTATGGCTACACCTTC,CASSVGLGENYGYTF,few,NA,TRBV9,TRBJ1-2
TGTGCCTGGAGTGTGGGGGTGTTGAGCAATCAGCCCCAGCATTTT,CAWSVGVLSNQPQHF,NA,NA,TRBV30,TRBJ1-5
TGTGCCAGTAGTATTGGTGGATACGAGGAAAAACTGTTTTTT,CASSIGGYEEKLFF,NA,NA,TRBV19,TRBJ1-4
TGCGCCAGCAACCTAGGCGGGGGGGAGACCCAGTACTTC,CASNLGGGETQYF,once,TRBD2,TRBV5-1,TRBJ2-5
TGTGCCAGTAGTATGAACAGCCCCAGCTCTGGAAACACCATATATTTT,CASSMNSPSSGNTIYF,NA,NA,TRBV19,TRBJ1-3
TGTGCCAGCAGCACCGCGGGGACAGGGGTTGGTTCACCCCTCCACTTT,CASSTAGTGVGSPLHF,NA,TRBD1,TRBV11-2,TRBJ1-6
TGTGCCAGCTCACAGGCCGAACAGGGCACCTACGAGCAGTACTTC,CASSQAEQGTYEQYF,NA,NA,TRBV18,TRBJ2-7
TGTGCCAGCAGCCCAGGGGGGCGGGCAGATACGCAGTATTTT,CASSPGGRADTQYF,NA,NA,TRBV9,TRBJ2-3
TGTGCCAGCAGCGTAAACAGGGAGGGAAAGACTGAAGCTTTCTTT,CASSVNREGKTEAFF,NA,NA,TRBV9,TRBJ1-1
TGTGCCAGCAGTCTGAGGGGGCCGTCGGAGGGCATTCAGTACTTC,CASSLRGPSEGIQYF,NA,NA,TRBV28,TRBJ2-4
TGTGCCAGCAAGGGGGCTCGGGACACTGAAGCTTTCTTT,CASKGARDTEAFF,NA,TRBD1,TRBV6-4,TRBJ1-1
TGTGCCAGCAGCTCTACCCACGACAAGGGGAACACCGGGGAGCTGTTTTTT,CASSSTHDKGNTGELFF,once,NA,TRBV7-2,TRBJ2-2
TGCGCCAGCAGTCCGGAGGGTCTATCCTACGAGCAGTACTTC,CASSPEGLSYEQYF,NA,NA,TRBV10-1,TRBJ2-7
TGTGCCAGCAGGGTGGAGGAGCGAGGGTATGGCTACACCTTC,CASRVEERGYGYTF,NA,NA,TRBV28,TRBJ1-2
NA,CASSTFFGTGSLARNF,NA,NA,TRBV11-2,TRBJ2-7
TGTGCCAGCAGCTGGCTCGATAATTCACCCCTCCACTTT,CASSWLDNSPLHF,NA,NA,TRBV7-2,TRBJ1-6
TGTGCCAGCATTAAAAGACTAGCGGATAGTGAGCAGTACTTC,CASIKRLADSEQYF,NA,TRBD2,TRBV6-5,TRBJ2-7
TGTGCCAGCAGCTTATTCACTGAAGCTTTCTTT,CASSLFTEAFF,few,NA,TRBV11-2,TRBJ1-1
TGTGCCTGGAGCACAGGGATGAACACTGAAGCTTTCTTT,CAWSTGMNTEAFF,NA,NA,TRBV30,TRBJ1-1
TGTGCCAGCTCACCACCCATAGCGGGGGGCACAGATACGCAGTATTTT,CASSPPIAGGTDTQYF,NA,TRBD2,TRBV18,TRBJ2-3
TGTGCCAGCAGTTACTCCCCGACAGTCGATACGCAGTATTTT,CASSYSPTVDTQYF,NA,NA,TRBV6-5,TRBJ2-3
TGTGCCAGCAGCCAAGGACAGGGTAATGAAAAACTGTTTTTT,CASSQGQGNEKLFF,few,TRBD1,TRBV4-2,TRBJ1-4
TGTGCCAGCAGTACCCACGGGACCGGCAAGGGAAAACTGTTTTTT,CASSTHGTGKGKLFF,NA,NA,TRBV28,TRBJ1-4
TGTGCCAGCAGCATACCGGGACAGCCGTCTGGAAACACCATATATTTT,CASSIPGQPSGNTIYF,NA,TRBD1,TRBV7-9,TRBJ1-3
TGTGCCAGCAGCTCCGGGACAGGGTTGTTTGAGCAGTACTTC,CASSSGTGLFEQYF,NA,TRBD1,TRBV28,TRBJ2-7
TGTGCCAGCAGTGCGGGGGACCGCACAGATACGCAGTATTTT,CASSAGDRTDTQYF,NA,TRBD2,TRBV28,TRBJ2-3